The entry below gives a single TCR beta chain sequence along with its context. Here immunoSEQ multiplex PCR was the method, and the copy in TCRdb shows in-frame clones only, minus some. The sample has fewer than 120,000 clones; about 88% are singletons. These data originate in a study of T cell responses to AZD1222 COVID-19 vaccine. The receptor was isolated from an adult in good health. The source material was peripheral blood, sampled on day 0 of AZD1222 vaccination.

CDR3 sequence reads: CASSLWASGGRETQYF. The DNA of the CDR3 is TGTGCCAGCAGTTTATGGGCTAGCGGGGGACGGGAGACCCAGTACTTC. The chain combines TRBV27 with TRBJ2-5; 10 nucleotides line up with TRBD2. Per germline, CDR1 MNHEY and CDR2 SMNVEV (reference sequence). Germline trimming cut 1 base from V and 5 bases from J; bases unmatched to any gene: 7. This CDR3 is 16 amino acids long.